Sequencing of this TCR beta chain was carried out in a study of blood T cell repertoires in COVID-19. About the research overall: PBMCs, B-cell-depleted T cells, or T cells were the source of the cDNA or gDNA that made up the material.

Authors' data handling: Estimation of nucleated cell counts relied on the amplification of reference gene primers. Clones were read by immunoSEQ multiplex PCR, and TCRdb kept only the in-frame ones, dropping some. The D gene and trimming were derived from the DNA, and the V and J assignments and clone size from that table. This sample has 330,000 or so clones, with roughly 86% found just once. Per germline, CDR1 LGHNA and CDR2 YNFKEQ. This CDR3 spans 15 amino acids. Losses at the gene ends were 0 bases for V and 4 bases for J; bases not matched to a gene: 2. The Seattle patients, enrolled during active infection, were followed longitudinally.

Sequenced material: peripheral blood. This receptor was obtained from a man aged 30-40 years with COVID-19, enrolled during active disease. The J gene is TRBJ2-2, the V gene TRBV4-2; 7 nucleotides align to TRBD1. CDR3 bases: TGTGCCAGCAGCCAAGAACGGGACAGCACCGGGGAGCTGTTTTTT. It yields the protein CASSQERDSTGELFF.